Below, 18 T cell receptor beta chains from the same sample are listed, as sequenced in a study of cytomegalovirus exposure and HLA in healthy donors. PCR primers comprised 60 Vbeta and 13 Jbeta primers. Repertoires were generated with immunoSEQ multiplex PCR, while TCRdb's copy carries only in-frame clones and drops some. The table includes under 200,000 clones, about 80% detected once. What was sequenced was PBMCs. These receptors were collected from a woman in her thirties or forties in good health and CMV-seronegative.

The rearrangement links TRBV6-1 to TRBJ1-2, with D possibly matching TRBD1 (5 bases). This CDR3 region has 13 residues. V lost 2 bases and J lost 7, with 11 bases in between. CDR1 and CDR2 (germline): MNHNS, SASEGT. The DNA for the CDR3 is TGTGCCAGCAGTGAATTGGACACGGGTGGCTACACCTTC. It is translated as CASSELDTGGYTF.

The chain has TRBV5-6 and TRBJ2-1, with D hard to call. Germline V lookup: CDR1 SGHDT, CDR2 YYEEEE. CDR3 length: 15 amino acids. Between the trimmed V and J ends, which lost 5 bases and 0 bases, there was a span of 12 bases. This CDR3 is CASRSTPVSYNEQFF. CDR3 sequence (DNA): TGTGCCAGCAGATCGACACCTGTCTCCTACAATGAGCAGTTCTTC. The whole variable domain, filled in from reference TRBV5-6 and TRBJ2-1, reads DAGVTQSPTHLIKTRGQQVTLRCSPKSGHDTVSWYQQALGQGPQFIFQYYEEEERQRGNFPDRFSGHQFPNYSSELNVNALLLGDSALYLCASRSTPVSYNEQFFGPGTRLTVL.

V usage is TRBV7-2 and J usage is TRBJ2-7; 7 bases match TRBD2. The junction had 3 bases not matched to a gene; V was cut back by 4 bases and J by 9 bases. CDR3 length equals 11 residues. CDR1 is SGHTA and CDR2 is FQGNSA in the germline V gene. CDR3 bases: TGTGCCAGCAGCTCCACTAGCGCGCAGTACTTC. It is translated as CASSSTSAQYF.

The chain is built from TRBV27 and TRBJ2-3; possibly TRBD2 for D (5 bases). The CDR3 is 15 amino acids. V was cut by 1 base and J by 8 bases, with 16 bases left in between. Germline CDR1 MNHEY, CDR2 SMNVEV (reference sequence). DNA for the CDR3: TGTGCCAGCAGTTTATATTCAGGTCGAGGGAGTACGCAGTATTTT. Protein product: CASSLYSGRGSTQYF.

This chain connects TRBV5-1 to TRBJ2-7, with 9 bases aligning to TRBD1. CDR1 and CDR2 from the germline V gene are SGHRS and YFSETQ. With V trimmed by 5 bases and J by 7 bases, 13 bases remained unmatched. The CDR3 sequence is 15 residues long. The CDR3 loop is CASSYVPGQGNEQYF. Written as DNA, the CDR3 is TGCGCCAGCAGTTATGTACCGGGACAGGGTAATGAGCAGTACTTC.

The chain employs TRBV28 and TRBJ1-1; D uncertain. Trimming left V 3 bases short and J 6 bases short, with 5 bases between. Germline assignment: CDR1 MDHEN and CDR2 SYDVKM. This CDR3 has 11 residues. The CDR3 loop is CASSLGSEAFF. CDR3 DNA sequence: TGTGCCAGCAGTTTGGGCTCTGAAGCTTTCTTT.

V and J are TRBV11-1 and TRBJ2-1, with D hard to call. The CDR3 contains 14 residues. V was shortened by 5 bases and J by 3 bases, with 11 bases between the two germline ends. Germline lookup yields CDR1 SGHAT and CDR2 FQDESV (reference sequence). CDR3 DNA: TGTGCCAGCAGCCTCTCTTGGAGCTACAATGAGCAGTTCTTC. It specifies CASSLSWSYNEQFF.

This clone was seen more than once but under ten times. The V call is TRBV11-3, the J call TRBJ2-7; 9 nucleotides agree with TRBD1. Trimming took 5 bases from V and 2 from J; bases not matched to a gene: 4. The CDR3 loop spans 14 amino acids. Per the germline V gene, CDR1 is SGHNT and CDR2 is YENEEA. The CDR3 spells CASSRTGEAYEQYF. The DNA for the CDR3 is TGTGCCAGCAGCCGGACAGGGGAAGCCTACGAGCAGTACTTC.

This chain uses TRBV15 with TRBJ1-2; D is possibly TRBD1 (6 bases). V lost 4 bases and J lost 1, with 10 bases in between. This CDR3 is 14 amino acids long. The germline gives CDR1 LNHNV, CDR2 YYDKDF (reference sequence). The CDR3 loop is CATSIPGDNYGYTF. CDR3 nucleotide sequence: TGTGCCACCAGCATTCCAGGGGATAACTATGGCTACACCTTC.

This sequence joins TRBV19 and TRBJ2-7; 7 positions match TRBD1. Per germline, CDR1 LNHDA and CDR2 SQIVND (reference sequence). V was clipped by 2 bases and J by 7 bases; unmatched bases: 2. The CDR3 spans 12 residues. CDR3 sequence reads: CASSIRGQEQYF. Here the CDR3 DNA reads TGTGCCAGTAGTATAAGGGGGCAGGAGCAGTACTTC.

The chain has TRBV27 and TRBJ1-1, with a possible D match to TRBD1 (5 bases). The CDR3 consists of 13 residues. Between the trimmed V and J ends, which lost 5 bases and 7 bases, there was a span of 14 bases. Germline-derived CDR1 and CDR2 are MNHEY and SMNVEV (reference sequence). The CDR3 coding sequence is TGTGCCAGCAGTACGAAATGGCAGGGTGAAGCTTTCTTT. It encodes CASSTKWQGEAFF.

The genes are TRBV6-5 and TRBJ1-2; D might be TRBD1 (6 bases). Germline V gives CDR1 MNHEY, CDR2 SVGAGI. Trimming took off 2 bases at V and 8 bases at J, with 18 bases between the two ends. The CDR3 runs to 15 residues. Here the CDR3 reads CASSYQTTDRKGYTF. CDR3 nucleotides: TGTGCCAGCAGTTACCAGACCACCGACAGGAAAGGCTACACCTTC.

The chain employs TRBV10-2 and TRBJ1-5, with 10 nucleotides matching TRBD1. CDR1 is WSHSY and CDR2 is SAAADI in the germline V gene. The length of the CDR3 is 15 residues. With 6 bases clipped from V and 2 bases from J, the junction kept 4 bases outside the gene matches. The chain's CDR3 is CASRDRGLGNQPQHF. CDR3 sequence (DNA): TGCGCCAGCAGAGACAGGGGGCTAGGCAATCAGCCCCAGCATTTT.

The V gene is TRBV6-1, the J gene TRBJ2-3; D not certain. V was trimmed by 6 bases and J by 9 bases, leaving 7 bases between them. The germline CDR1 and CDR2 sequences are MNHNS and SASEGT. The CDR3 totals 10 residues. CDR3: CASRLETQYF. The CDR3 nucleotides are TGTGCCAGCAGACTCGAGACGCAGTATTTT.

The rearrangement uses TRBV5-1 and TRBJ2-5; D perhaps matches TRBD2 (5 bases). The J call may be faulty, since TRBJ2-7 better matches the DNA end. Germline assignment: CDR1 SGHRS and CDR2 YFSETQ. The CDR3 spans 14 residues. Written as DNA, the CDR3 is TGCGCCAGCAGCTTGGTGGGCGCGGGTTACGAGCAGTACTTC. This encodes CASSLVGAGYEQYF.

The CDR3 region is CASSAGVSTVETQYF. CDR3 bases: TGCGCCAGCAGCGCGGGGGTAAGCACCGTAGAGACCCAGTACTTC. The J gene is TRBJ2-5, the V gene TRBV5-1; 7 nucleotides match TRBD2. With 4 bases clipped from V and 4 bases from J, the junction kept 10 bases outside the gene matches. The CDR3 covers 15 residues. Per germline, CDR1 SGHRS and CDR2 YFSETQ.

This clone was observed a handful of times. The chain has TRBV7-9 and TRBJ1-1, with D tentatively TRBD1 (6 bases). Germline values: CDR1 SEHNR, CDR2 FQNEAQ (reference sequence). CDR3 length equals 13 residues. Trimming removed 5 bases at V and 5 bases at J, with 12 bases between. The CDR3 DNA is TGTGCCAGCAGCCCGACACAGGGAACTGAAGCTTTCTTT. Its protein product is CASSPTQGTEAFF.

This clone was seen a few times. The CDR3 protein is CASTLFNQPQHF. The CDR3 region has the DNA TGTGCCAGCACCTTGTTCAATCAGCCCCAGCATTTT. This chain joins TRBV6-6 and TRBJ1-5; D not certain. V lost 7 bases and J lost 3, with 7 bases in between. The CDR3 is 12 residues long. Germline assignment: CDR1 MNHNY and CDR2 SVGAGI (reference sequence).